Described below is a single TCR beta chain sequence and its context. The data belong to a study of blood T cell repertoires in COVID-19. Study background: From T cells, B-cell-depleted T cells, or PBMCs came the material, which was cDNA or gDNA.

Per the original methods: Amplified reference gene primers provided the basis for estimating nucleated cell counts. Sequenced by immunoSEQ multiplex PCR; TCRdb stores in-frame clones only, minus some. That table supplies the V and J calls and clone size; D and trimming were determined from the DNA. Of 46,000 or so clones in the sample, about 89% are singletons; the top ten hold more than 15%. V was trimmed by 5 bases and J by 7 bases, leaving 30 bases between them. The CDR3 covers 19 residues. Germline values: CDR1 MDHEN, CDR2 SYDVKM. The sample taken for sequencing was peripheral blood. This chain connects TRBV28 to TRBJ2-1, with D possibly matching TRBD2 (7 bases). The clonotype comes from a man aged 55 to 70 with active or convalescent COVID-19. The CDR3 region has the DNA TGTGCCAGCAGTCCACGTGGCAGGAGGGGGAGCGGGACCGGGAATGAGCAGTTCTTC. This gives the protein CASSPRGRRGSGTGNEQFF.